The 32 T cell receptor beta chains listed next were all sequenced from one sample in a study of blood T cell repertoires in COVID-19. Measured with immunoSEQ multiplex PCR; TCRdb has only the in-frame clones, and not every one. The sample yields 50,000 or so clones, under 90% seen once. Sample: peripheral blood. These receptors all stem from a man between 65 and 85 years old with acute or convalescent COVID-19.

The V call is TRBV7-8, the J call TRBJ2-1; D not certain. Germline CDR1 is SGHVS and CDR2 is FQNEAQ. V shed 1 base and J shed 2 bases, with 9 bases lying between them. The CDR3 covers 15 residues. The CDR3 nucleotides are TGTGCCAGCAGCTTAGTGGAGATCCCCTACAATGAGCAGTTCTTC. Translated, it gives CASSLVEIPYNEQFF.

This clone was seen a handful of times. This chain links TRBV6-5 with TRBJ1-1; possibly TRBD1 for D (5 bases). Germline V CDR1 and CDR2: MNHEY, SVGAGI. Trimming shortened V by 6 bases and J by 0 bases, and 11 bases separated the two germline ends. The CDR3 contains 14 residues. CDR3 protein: CASSSLTVNTEAFF. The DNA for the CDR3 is TGTGCCAGCAGCAGTTTGACAGTGAACACTGAAGCTTTCTTT.

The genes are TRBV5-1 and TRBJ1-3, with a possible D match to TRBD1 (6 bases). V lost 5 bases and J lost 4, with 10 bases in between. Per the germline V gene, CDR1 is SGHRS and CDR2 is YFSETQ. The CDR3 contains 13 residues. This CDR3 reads CASRQGGGNTIYF. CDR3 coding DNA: TGCGCCAGCAGACAGGGCGGAGGAAACACCATATATTTT.

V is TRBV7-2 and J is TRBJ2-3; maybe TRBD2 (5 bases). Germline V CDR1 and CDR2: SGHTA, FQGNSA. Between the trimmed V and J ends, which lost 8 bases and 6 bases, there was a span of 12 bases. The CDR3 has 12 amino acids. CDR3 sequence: CASGRVRDTQYF. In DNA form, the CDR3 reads TGTGCCAGCGGGCGGGTTAGGGATACGCAGTATTTT.

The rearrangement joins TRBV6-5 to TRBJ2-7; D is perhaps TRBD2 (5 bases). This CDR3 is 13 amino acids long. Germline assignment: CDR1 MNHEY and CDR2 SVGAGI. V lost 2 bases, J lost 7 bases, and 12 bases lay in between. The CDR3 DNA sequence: TGTGCCAGCAGTTACGACGAGGGATGGGAGCAGTACTTC. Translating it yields CASSYDEGWEQYF.

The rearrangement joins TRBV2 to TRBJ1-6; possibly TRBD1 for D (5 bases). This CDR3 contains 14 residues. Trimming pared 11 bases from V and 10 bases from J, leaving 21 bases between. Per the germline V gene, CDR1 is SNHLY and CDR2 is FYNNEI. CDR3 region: CAGLGTQGRSPLHF. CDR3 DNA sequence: TGTGCCGGCCTGGGGACTCAGGGTCGATCACCCCTCCACTTT. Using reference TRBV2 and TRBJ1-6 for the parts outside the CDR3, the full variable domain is EPEVTQTPSHQVTQMGQEVILRCVPISNHLYFYWYRQILGQKVEFLVSFYNNEISEKSEIFDDQFSVERPDGSNFTLKIRSTKLEDSAMYFCAGLGTQGRSPLHFGNGTRLTVT.

CDR3 in DNA: TGCGCCAGCAGCACTACTCCCGGGACACAGAACACTGAAGCTTTCTTT. Protein sequence: CASSTTPGTQNTEAFF. This chain joins TRBV5-1 and TRBJ1-1; D may be TRBD1 (6 bases). CDR1 and CDR2 (germline): SGHRS, YFSETQ. V was pared by 4 bases and J by 1 base, with 17 bases between. The CDR3 length is 16 residues.

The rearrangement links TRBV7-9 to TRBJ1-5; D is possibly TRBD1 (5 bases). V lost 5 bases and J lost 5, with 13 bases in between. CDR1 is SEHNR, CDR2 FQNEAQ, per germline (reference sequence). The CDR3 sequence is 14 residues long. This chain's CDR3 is CASSPWGSYQPQHF. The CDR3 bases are TGTGCCAGCAGCCCCTGGGGCAGTTATCAGCCCCAGCATTTT.

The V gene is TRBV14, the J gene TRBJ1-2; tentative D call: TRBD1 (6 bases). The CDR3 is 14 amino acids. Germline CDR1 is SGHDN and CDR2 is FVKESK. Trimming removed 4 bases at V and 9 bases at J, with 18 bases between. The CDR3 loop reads CASSLGTWENSYTF. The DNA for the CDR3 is TGTGCCAGCAGCCTAGGGACATGGGAAAACAGCTACACCTTC.

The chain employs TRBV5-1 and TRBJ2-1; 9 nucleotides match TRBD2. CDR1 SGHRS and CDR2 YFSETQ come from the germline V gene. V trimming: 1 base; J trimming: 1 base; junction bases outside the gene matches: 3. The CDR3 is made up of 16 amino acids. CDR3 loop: CASSLLAGGSYNEQFF. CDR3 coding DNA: TGCGCCAGCAGCTTGTTGGCGGGAGGGTCCTACAATGAGCAGTTCTTC.

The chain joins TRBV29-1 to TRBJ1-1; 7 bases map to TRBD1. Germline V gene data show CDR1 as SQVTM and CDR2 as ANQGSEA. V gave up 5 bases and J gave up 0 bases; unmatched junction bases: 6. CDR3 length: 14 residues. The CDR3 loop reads CSVPGQTMNTEAFF. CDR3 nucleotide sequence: TGCAGCGTTCCGGGACAGACTATGAACACTGAAGCTTTCTTT. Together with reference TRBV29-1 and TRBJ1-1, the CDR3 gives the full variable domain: SAVISQKPSRDICQRGTSLTIQCQVDSQVTMMFWYRQQPGQSLTLIATANQGSEATYESGFVIDKFPISRPNLTFSTLTVSNMSPEDSSIYLCSVPGQTMNTEAFFGQGTRLTVV.

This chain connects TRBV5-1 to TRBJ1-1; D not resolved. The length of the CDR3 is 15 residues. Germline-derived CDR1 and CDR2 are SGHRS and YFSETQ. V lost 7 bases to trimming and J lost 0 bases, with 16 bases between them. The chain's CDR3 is CASPWRFLMNTEAFF. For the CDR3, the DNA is TGCGCCAGCCCGTGGAGGTTTTTAATGAACACTGAAGCTTTCTTT.

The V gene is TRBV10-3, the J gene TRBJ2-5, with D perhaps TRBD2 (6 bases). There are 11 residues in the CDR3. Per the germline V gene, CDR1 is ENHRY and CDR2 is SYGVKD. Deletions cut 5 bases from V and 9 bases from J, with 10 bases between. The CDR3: CAISPGEAQYF. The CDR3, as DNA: TGTGCCATCAGTCCGGGGGAGGCCCAGTACTTC.

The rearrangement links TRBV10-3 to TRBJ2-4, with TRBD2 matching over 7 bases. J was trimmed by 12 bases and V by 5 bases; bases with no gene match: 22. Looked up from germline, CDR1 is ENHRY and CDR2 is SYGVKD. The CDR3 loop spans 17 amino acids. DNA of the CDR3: TGTGCCATCAGTCCCATGAAGGTTGCGAGCGGGAATGGGGATCAGTACTTC. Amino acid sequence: CAISPMKVASGNGDQYF.

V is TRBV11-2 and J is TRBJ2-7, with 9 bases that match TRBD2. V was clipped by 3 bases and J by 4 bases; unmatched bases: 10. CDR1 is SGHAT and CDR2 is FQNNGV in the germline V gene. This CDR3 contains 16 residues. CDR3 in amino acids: CASSFLGGSGRYEQYF. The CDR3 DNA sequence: TGTGCCAGCAGCTTCCTGGGCGGTAGCGGGAGATACGAGCAGTACTTC.

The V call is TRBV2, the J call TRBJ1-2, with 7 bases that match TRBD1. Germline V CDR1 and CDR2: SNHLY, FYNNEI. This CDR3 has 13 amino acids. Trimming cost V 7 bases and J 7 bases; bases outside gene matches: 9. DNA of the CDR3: TGTGCCAGCATTAGGAGGGGGCGCTCTGGCTACACCTTC. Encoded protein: CASIRRGRSGYTF.

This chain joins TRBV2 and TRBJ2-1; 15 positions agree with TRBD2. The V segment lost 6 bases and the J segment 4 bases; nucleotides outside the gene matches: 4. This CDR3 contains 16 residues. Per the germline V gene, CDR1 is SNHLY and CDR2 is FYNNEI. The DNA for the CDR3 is TGTGCCAGCAGCCGGACTAGCGGGGGGGTGTACAATGAGCAGTTCTTC. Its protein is CASSRTSGGVYNEQFF.

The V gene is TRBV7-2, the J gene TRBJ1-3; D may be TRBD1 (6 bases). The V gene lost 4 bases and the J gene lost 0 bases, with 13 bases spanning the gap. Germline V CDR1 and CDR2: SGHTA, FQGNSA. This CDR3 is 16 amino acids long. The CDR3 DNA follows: TGTGCCAGCAGCTCCATGACAGGTTACTCTGGAAACACCATATATTTT. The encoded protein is CASSSMTGYSGNTIYF.

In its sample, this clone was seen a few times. The CDR3 DNA reads TGTGCCAGCAGCCCGCGCGGGCGAGGCTACACCTTC. It codes for CASSPRGRGYTF. The chain joins TRBV3-1 (or the pseudogene TRBV3-2) to TRBJ1-2; D gene ambiguous. Germline lookup yields CDR1 LGHDT and CDR2 YNNKEL (reference sequence). Deletions cut 4 bases from V and 8 bases from J, with 11 bases between. This CDR3 is 12 amino acids long.

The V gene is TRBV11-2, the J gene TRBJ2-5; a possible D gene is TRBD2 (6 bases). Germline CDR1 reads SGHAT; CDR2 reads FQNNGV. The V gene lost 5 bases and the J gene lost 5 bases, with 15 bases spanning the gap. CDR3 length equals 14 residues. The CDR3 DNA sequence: TGTGCCAGCAGCCCGAATCGGGGGTCTGAGACCCAGTACTTC. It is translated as CASSPNRGSETQYF. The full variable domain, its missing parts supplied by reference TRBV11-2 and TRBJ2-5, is EAGVAQSPRYKIIEKRQSVAFWCNPISGHATLYWYQQILGQGPKLLIQFQNNGVVDDSQLPKDRFSAERLKGVDSTLKIQPAKLEDSAVYLCASSPNRGSETQYFGPGTRLLVL.

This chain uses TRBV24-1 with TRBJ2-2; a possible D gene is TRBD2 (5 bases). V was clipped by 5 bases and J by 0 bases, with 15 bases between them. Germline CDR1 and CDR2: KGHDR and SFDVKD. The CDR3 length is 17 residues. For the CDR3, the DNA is TGTGCCACCAGTGTCCCCGGGATTTCCACGAACACCGGGGAGCTGTTTTTT. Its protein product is CATSVPGISTNTGELFF.

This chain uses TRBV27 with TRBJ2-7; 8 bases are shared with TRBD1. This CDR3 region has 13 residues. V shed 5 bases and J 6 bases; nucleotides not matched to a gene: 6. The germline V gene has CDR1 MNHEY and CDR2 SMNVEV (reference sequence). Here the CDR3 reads CASSRTGMAEQYF. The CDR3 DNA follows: TGTGCCAGCAGTCGGACAGGGATGGCCGAGCAGTACTTC.

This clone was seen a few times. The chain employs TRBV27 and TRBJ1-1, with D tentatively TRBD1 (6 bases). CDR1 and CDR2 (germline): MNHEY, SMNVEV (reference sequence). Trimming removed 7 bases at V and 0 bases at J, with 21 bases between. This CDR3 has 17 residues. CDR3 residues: CASTPMAGAALNTEAFF. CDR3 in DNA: TGTGCCAGCACCCCCATGGCGGGGGCGGCCTTGAACACTGAAGCTTTCTTT.

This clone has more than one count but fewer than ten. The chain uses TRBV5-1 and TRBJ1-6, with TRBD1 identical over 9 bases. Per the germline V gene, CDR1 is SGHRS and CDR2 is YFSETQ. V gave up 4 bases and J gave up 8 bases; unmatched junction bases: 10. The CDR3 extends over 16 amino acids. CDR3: CASSTGQGPNYSPLHF. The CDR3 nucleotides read TGCGCCAGCAGCACGGGACAGGGCCCCAATTATTCACCCCTCCACTTT. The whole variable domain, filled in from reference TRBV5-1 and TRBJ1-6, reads KAGVTQTPRYLIKTRGQQVTLSCSPISGHRSVSWYQQTPGQGLQFLFEYFSETQRNKGNFPGRFSGRQFSNSRSEMNVSTLELGDSALYLCASSTGQGPNYSPLHFGNGTRLTVT.

Here the CDR3 reads CASKGRWADSNDEQFF. In DNA, the CDR3 is TGTGCCAGTAAGGGGAGGTGGGCGGACTCCAACGATGAGCAGTTCTTC. The chain couples TRBV19 to TRBJ2-1, with D possibly TRBD2 on 6 matching bases. The CDR3 consists of 16 residues. CDR1 and CDR2 from the germline V gene are LNHDA and SQIVND (reference sequence). Trimming left V 7 bases short and J 8 bases short, with 24 bases between.

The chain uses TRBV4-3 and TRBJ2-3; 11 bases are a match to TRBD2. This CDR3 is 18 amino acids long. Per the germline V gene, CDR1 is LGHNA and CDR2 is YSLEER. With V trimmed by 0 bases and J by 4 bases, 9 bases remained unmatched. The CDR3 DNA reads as TGCGCCAGCAGCCAAGAGCCCTTAGCGGGAGGGCCGCCAGATACGCAGTATTTT. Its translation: CASSQEPLAGGPPDTQYF.

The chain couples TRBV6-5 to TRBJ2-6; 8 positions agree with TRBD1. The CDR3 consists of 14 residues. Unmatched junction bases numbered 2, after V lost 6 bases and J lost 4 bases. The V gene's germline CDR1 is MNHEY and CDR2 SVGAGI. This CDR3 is CASRTGVGANVLTF. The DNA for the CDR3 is TGTGCCAGCAGGACAGGGGTCGGGGCCAACGTCCTGACTTTC.

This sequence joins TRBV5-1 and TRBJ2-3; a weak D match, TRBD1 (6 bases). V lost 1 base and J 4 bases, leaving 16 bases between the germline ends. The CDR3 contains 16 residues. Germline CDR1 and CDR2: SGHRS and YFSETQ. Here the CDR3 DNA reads TGCGCCAGCAGCTTGCCATCACAGGGTTGGGCAGATACGCAGTATTTT. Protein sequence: CASSLPSQGWADTQYF.

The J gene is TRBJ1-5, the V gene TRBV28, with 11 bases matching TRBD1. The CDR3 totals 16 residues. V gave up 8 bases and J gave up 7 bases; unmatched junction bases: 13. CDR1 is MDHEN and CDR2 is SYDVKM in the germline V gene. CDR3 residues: CASYVGPGQGVQPQHF. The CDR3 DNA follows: TGTGCCAGCTACGTGGGACCGGGACAGGGGGTCCAGCCCCAGCATTTT.

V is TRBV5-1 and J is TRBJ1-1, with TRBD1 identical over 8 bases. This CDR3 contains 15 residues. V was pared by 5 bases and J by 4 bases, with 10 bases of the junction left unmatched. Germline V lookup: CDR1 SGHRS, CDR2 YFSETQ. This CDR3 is CASRNRTGGSTEAFF. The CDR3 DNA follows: TGCGCCAGCAGAAACCGAACAGGGGGTTCCACTGAAGCTTTCTTT.

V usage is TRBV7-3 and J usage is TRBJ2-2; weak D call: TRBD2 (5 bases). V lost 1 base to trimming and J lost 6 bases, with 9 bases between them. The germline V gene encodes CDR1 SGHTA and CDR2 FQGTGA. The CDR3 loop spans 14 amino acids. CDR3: CASSLNTGSGELFF. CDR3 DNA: TGTGCCAGCAGCTTAAATACGGGGTCCGGGGAGCTGTTTTTT.

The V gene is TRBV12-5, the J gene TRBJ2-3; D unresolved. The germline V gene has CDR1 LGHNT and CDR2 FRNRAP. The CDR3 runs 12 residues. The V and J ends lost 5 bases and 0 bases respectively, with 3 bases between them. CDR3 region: CASGPSTDTQYF. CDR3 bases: TGTGCTAGTGGTCCAAGCACAGATACGCAGTATTTT.